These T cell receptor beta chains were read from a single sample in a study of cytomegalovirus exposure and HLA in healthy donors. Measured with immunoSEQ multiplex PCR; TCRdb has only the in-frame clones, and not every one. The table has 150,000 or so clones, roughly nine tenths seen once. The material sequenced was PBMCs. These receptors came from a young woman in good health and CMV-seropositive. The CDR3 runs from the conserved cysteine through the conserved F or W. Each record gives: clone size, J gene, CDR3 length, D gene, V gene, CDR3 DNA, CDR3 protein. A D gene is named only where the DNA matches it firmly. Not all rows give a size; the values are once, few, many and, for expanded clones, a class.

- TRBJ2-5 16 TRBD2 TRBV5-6 TGTGCCAGCAGCTTGTACAGCGGGGGTGGCCAAGAGACCCAGTACTTC CASSLYSGGGQETQYF
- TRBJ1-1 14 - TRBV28 TGTGCCAGCAGTTTGCCCCGACAGAGTACTGAAGCTTTCTTT CASSLPRQSTEAFF
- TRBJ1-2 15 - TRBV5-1 TGCGCCAGCAGCCCGCGCCGGTCCGGTGACTATGGCTACACCTTC CASSPRRSGDYGYTF
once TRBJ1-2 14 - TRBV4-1 TGCGCCAGCAGCCAAGTGACAGCTAACTATGGCTACACCTTC CASSQVTANYGYTF
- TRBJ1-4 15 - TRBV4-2 TGTGCCAGCAGCCTCGGGGTGAATTCGAATGAAAAACTGTTTTTT CASSLGVNSNEKLFF
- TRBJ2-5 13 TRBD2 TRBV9 TGTGCCAGCAGCGCGGGGGGCCAAGAGACCCAGTACTTC CASSAGGQETQYF
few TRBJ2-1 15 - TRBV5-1 TGCGCCAGCAGCTTGGGGGAGGGGGCCTACAATGAGCAGTTCTTC CASSLGEGAYNEQFF
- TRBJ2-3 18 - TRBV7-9 TGTGCCAGCAGCTTATTTTGGAGGGTATCTCCTAGCACAGATACGCAGTATTTT CASSLFWRVSPSTDTQYF
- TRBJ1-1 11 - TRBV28 TGTGCCAGCAGCGGGGACACTGAAGCTTTCTTT CASSGDTEAFF
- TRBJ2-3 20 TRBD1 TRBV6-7 TGTGCCAGCAGTTACTCGAGACTCGACCCGGGACAGGACGTCACAGATACGCAGTATTTT CASSYSRLDPGQDVTDTQYF
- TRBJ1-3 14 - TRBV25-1 TGTGCCAGCAGTGAACACAGGGACGGAAACACCATATATTTT CASSEHRDGNTIYF
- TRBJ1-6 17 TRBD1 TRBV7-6 TGTGCCAGCAGCTTAGGGGACAGGGGTGCGTTGAACTCACCCCTCCACTTT CASSLGDRGALNSPLHF
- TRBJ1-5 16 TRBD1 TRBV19 TGTGCCAGTAGTGCCCCGGGACAGGTTTCCAATCAGCCCCAGCATTTT CASSAPGQVSNQPQHF
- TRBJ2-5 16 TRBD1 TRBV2 TGTGCCAGCAGTCTTTTACTACAGGGGGCTCAGGAGACCCAGTACTTC CASSLLLQGAQETQYF
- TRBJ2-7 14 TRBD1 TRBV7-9 TGTGCCAGCAGCTACGGGACAGGGGCCTACGAGCAGTACTTC CASSYGTGAYEQYF
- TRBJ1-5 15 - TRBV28 TGTGCCAGCAGTTTAACAGGGCATAGCAATCAGCCCCAGCATTTT CASSLTGHSNQPQHF
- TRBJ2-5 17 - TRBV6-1 TGTGCCAGCAGTGAACTCAGGACAGTACGATACCAAGAGACCCAGTACTTC CASSELRTVRYQETQYF
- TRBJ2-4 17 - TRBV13 TGTGCCAGCAGTCACCTTCTCGGGGAGGAGGGCAAAAACATTCAGTACTTC CASSHLLGEEGKNIQYF
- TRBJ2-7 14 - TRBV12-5 TGTGCTAGTGGTTTGGACCAGGGTCGGTACGAGCAGTACTTC CASGLDQGRYEQYF
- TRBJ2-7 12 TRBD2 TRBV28 TGTGCCAGCAGTTTATACGGGAGGGAGCAGTACTTC CASSLYGREQYF
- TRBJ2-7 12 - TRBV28 TGTGCCAGCACCTCCACCCGGGACGAGCAGTACTTC CASTSTRDEQYF
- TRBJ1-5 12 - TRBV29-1 TGCAGCGTCGGGGGTAGCAATCAGCCCCAGCATTTT CSVGGSNQPQHF
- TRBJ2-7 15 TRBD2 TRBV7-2 TGTGCCAGCAGCTTGACTAGCGGGGGGGAACACGAGCAGTACTTC CASSLTSGGEHEQYF
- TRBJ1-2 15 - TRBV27 TGTGCCAGCACCCCACTCGGACAGACTAACTATGGCTACACCTTC CASTPLGQTNYGYTF
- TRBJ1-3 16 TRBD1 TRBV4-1 TGCGCCAGCAGCCTCCTGCCTGGACAGGGGTTAGACACCATATATTTT CASSLLPGQGLDTIYF
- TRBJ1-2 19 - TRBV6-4 TGTGCCAGCAGTGACTCAGGGATGGGCAGGACTTCCCCTTTTGATGGCTACACCTTC CASSDSGMGRTSPFDGYTF
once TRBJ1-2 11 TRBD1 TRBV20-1 TGCAGTGCCCAGGGGGCGGGAGGCTACACCTTC CSAQGAGGYTF
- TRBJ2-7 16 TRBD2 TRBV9 TGTGCCAGCAGCGGTTTAGCTAGCGGGCCGTCCTACGAGCAGTACTTC CASSGLASGPSYEQYF